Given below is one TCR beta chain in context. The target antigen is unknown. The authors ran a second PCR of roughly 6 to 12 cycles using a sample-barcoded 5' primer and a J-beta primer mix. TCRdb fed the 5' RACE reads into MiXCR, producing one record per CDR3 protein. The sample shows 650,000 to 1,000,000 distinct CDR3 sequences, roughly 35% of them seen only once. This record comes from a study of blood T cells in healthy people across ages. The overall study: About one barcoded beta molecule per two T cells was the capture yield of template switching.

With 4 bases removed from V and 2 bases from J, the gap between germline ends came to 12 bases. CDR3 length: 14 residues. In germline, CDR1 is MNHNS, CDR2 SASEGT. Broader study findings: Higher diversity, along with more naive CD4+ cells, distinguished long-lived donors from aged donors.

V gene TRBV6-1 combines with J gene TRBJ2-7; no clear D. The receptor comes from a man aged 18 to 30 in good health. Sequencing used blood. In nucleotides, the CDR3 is TGTGCCAGCAGTGTGACATCAAATACCTACGAGCAGTACTTC. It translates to CASSVTSNTYEQYF.